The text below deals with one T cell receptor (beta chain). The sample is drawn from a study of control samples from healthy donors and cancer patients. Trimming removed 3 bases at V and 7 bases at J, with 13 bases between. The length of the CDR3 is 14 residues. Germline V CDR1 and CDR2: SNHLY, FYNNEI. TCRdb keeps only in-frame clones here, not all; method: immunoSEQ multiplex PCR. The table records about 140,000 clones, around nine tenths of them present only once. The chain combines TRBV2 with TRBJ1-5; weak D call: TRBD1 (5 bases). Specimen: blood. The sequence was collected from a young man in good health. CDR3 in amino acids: CASSDRVWEQPQHF. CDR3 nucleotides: TGTGCCAGCAGTGACAGGGTATGGGAGCAGCCCCAGCATTTT.